This T cell receptor beta chain originates from a study of Graves' ophthalmopathy and Graves' hyperthyroidism. Germline-derived CDR1 and CDR2 are LNHDA and SQIVND (reference sequence). V was shortened by 5 bases and J by 7 bases, with 9 bases between the two germline ends. The CDR3 sequence is 13 residues long. The authors amplified TCR beta CDR3 regions from RNA transcripts. RT-PCR was first run with HTBI primers, then multiplex PCR in a second round. TCRdb re-derived calls from the multiplex PCR reads in MiXCR, one entry per CDR3 protein. The sample contains over 500,000 distinct CDR3 sequences, about 20% of which appear only once.

Input material: peripheral blood. The sequence was obtained from a woman between 18 and 29 years old with stable Graves' hyperthyroidism. Some clones in this sample may be carry-over from other donors' samples. V and J are TRBV19 and TRBJ1-6; tentative D call: TRBD1 (5 bases). The CDR3 DNA sequence: TGTGCCAGTAGTTGGGGGATAAATTCACCCCTCCACTTT. This encodes CASSWGINSPLHF.